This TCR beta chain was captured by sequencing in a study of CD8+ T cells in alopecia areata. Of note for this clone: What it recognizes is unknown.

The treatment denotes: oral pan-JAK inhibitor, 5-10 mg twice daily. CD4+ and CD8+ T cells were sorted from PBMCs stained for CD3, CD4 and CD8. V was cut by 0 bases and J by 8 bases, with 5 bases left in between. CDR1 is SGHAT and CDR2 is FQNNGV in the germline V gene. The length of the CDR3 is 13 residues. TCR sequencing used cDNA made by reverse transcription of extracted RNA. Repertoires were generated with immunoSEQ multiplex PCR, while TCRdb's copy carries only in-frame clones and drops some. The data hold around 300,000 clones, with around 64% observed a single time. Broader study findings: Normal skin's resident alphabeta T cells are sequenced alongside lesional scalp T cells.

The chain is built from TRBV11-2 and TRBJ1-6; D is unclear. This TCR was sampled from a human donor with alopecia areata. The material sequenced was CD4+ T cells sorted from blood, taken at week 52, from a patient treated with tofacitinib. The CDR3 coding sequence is TGTGCCAGCAGCTTAGATCGGTATTCACCCCTCCACTTT. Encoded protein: CASSLDRYSPLHF.